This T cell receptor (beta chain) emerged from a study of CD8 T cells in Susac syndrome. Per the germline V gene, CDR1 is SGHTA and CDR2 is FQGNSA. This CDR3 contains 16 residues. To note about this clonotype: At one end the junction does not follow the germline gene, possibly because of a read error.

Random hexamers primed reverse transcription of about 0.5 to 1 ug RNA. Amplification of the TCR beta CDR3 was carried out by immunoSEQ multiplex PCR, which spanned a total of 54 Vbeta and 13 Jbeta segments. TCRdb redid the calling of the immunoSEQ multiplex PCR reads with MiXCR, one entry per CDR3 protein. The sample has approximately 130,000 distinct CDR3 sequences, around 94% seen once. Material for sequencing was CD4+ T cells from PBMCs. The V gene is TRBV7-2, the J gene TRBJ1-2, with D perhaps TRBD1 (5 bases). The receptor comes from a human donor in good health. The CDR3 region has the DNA TGTGCCAACAGCCCCGGGTGGGACTCAGCTAACTATGGCTACACCTTC. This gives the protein CANSPGWDSANYGYTF.